Included here is one TCR beta chain sequence, with context. This record belongs to a study of blood T cell repertoires in COVID-19. In the study overall: Some COVID-19 samples were acute and others convalescent; all came from the United States, Italy and Spain. PBMCs, B-cell-depleted T cells, or T cells provided the cDNA or gDNA that made up the material.

Trimming took 1 base from V and 2 from J, leaving 11 bases between them. The CDR3 extends over 15 amino acids. CDR1 is SEHNR, CDR2 FQNEAQ, per germline (reference sequence). Original handling: Quantification of nucleated cells was approximated via reference gene primer amplification. Data came from immunoSEQ multiplex PCR; TCRdb stores just in-frame clones and leaves some out. V and J calls and clone size are those listed in that table; D and trimming were worked out from the DNA. The data contain roughly 180,000 clones, less than 85% of them singletons. The rearrangement joins TRBV7-9 to TRBJ1-2, with D possibly TRBD1 on 5 matching bases. The TCR originated in a human donor in a cohort sampled during active COVID-19. The sample was peripheral blood. The CDR3 loop is CASSLVQASNYGYTF. Written as DNA, the CDR3 is TGTGCCAGCAGCTTAGTACAGGCGTCCAACTATGGCTACACCTTC.